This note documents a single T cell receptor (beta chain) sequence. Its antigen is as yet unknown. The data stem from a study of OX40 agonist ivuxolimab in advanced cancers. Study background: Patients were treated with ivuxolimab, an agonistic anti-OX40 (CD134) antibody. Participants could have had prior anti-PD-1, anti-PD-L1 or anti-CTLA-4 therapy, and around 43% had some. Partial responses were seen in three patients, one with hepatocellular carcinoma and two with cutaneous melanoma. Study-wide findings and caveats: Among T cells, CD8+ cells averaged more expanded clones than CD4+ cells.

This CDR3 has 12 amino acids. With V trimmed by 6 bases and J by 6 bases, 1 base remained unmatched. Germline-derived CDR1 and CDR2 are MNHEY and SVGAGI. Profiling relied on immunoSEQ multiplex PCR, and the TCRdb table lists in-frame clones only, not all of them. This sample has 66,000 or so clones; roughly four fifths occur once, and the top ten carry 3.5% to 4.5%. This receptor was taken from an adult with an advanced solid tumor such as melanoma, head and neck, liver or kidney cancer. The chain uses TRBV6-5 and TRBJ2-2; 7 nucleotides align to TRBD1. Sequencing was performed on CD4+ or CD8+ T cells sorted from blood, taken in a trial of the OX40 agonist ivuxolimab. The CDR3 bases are TGTGCCAGCAGCCAGGGGGCCGGGGAGCTGTTTTTT. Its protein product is CASSQGAGELFF.